This TCR beta chain was captured by sequencing in a study of blood T cell repertoires in COVID-19. Original processing methods: Amplifying reference gene primers gave estimates of nucleated cell counts. Using immunoSEQ multiplex PCR, the repertoire was profiled, and TCRdb retains in-frame clones only, with some absent. V, J and clone size reflect that table, while D and trimming were determined from the DNA. The sample contains some 300,000 clones, roughly 90% of which appear only once. The CDR3 runs to 14 residues. The V and J ends lost 8 bases and 0 bases respectively, with 10 bases between them. Germline V gene lookup returns CDR1 LNHDA and CDR2 SQIVND (reference sequence). This study enrolled people aged roughly 18 to 89 from approximately 25 US geographic areas.

The material sequenced was PBMCs or T cells enriched from blood (not recorded which). This chain links TRBV19 with TRBJ1-4; no firm D call. The TCR originated in a woman aged 18-29 years with acute COVID-19. The CDR3 is CASSTQSTNEKLFF. Written as DNA, the CDR3 is TGTGCCAGTTCAACACAATCAACTAATGAAAAACTGTTTTTT.